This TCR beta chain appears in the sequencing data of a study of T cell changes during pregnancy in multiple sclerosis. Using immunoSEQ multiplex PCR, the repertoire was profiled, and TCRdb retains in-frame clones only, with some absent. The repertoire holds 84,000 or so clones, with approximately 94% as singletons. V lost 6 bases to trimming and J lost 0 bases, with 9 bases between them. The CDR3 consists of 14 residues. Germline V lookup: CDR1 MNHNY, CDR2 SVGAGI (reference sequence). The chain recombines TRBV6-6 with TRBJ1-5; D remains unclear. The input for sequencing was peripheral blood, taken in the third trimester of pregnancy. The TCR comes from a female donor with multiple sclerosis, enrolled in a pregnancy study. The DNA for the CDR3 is TGTGCCAGCAGCCGCCCAGGTAGCAATCAGCCCCAGCATTTT. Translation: CASSRPGSNQPQHF.